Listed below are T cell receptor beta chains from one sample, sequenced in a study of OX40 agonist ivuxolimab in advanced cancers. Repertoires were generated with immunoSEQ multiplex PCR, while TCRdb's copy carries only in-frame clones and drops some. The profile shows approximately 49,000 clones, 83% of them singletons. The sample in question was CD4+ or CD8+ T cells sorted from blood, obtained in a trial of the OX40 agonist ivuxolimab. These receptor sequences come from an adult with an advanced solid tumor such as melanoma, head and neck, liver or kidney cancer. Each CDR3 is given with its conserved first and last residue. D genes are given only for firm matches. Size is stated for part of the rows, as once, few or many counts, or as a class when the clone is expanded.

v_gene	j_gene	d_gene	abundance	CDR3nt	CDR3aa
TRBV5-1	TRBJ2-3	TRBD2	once	TGCGCCAGCAGCTTAGCGACTAGCGGGGGGCTCCGGACAGATACGCAGTATTTT	CASSLATSGGLRTDTQYF
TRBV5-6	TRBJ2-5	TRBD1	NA	TGTGCCAGCAGCCAAGGACAGGGTTGGACCCAGTACTTC	CASSQGQGWTQYF
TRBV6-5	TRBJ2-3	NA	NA	TGTGCCAGCAGTTACTCATGGTCTAGCACAGATACGCAGTATTTT	CASSYSWSSTDTQYF
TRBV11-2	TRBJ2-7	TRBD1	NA	TGTGCCAGCAGCGCGGACAGGGGCCCCTACGAGCAGTACTTC	CASSADRGPYEQYF
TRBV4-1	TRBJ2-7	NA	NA	TGCGCCAGCAGCCGATCCGGTGGGACGGACGCCTACGAGCAGTACTTC	CASSRSGGTDAYEQYF
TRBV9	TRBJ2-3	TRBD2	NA	TGTGCCAGCAGCGTAGTAGCTAGCGGGGACACAGATACGCAGTATTTT	CASSVVASGDTDTQYF
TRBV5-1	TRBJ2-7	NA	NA	TGCGCCAGCCAAATAACCTCGGGGGTTGCTGGCGAGCAGTACTTC	CASQITSGVAGEQYF
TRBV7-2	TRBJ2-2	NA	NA	TGTGCCAGCAGCTTAAGGGCCACCGGGGAGCTGTTTTTT	CASSLRATGELFF
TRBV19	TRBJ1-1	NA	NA	TGTGCCAGTAGTATAGAGGGGGCTTCTGAAGCTTTCTTT	CASSIEGASEAFF
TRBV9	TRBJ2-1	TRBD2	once	TGTGCCAGCAGCGTAGAACTAGCGGGCGCTGGGCGAAACAATGAGCAGTTCTTC	CASSVELAGAGRNNEQFF
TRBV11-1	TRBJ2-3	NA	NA	TGTGCCAGCACAAAGGGCTGGGTGAAAGGCACAGATACGCAGTATTTT	CASTKGWVKGTDTQYF
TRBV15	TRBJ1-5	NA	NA	TGTGCCACCAGCAGAGGGCCCCTTGTCCGGGGACGGGGTCAGCCCCAGCATTTT	CATSRGPLVRGRGQPQHF
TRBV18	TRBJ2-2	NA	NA	TGTGCCAGCTCACCAATTGGCGGGGGCCGAGGCGGGGAGCTGTTTTTT	CASSPIGGGRGGELFF
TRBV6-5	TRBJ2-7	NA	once	TGTGCCAGCAATGGCGGCCCCTCGACCGAGCAGTACTTC	CASNGGPSTEQYF
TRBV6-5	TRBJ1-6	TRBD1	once	TGTGCCAGTGATCGGACAGGGGGTAATTCACCCCTCCACTTT	CASDRTGGNSPLHF
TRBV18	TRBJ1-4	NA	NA	TGTGCCAGTTCCGACGGGTACCGCCAACTCATAACTAATGAAAAACTGTTTTTT	CASSDGYRQLITNEKLFF
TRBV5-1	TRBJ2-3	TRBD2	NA	TGCGCCAGCGGGACTAGCGGGGGGCTTGTAGATACGCAGTATTTT	CASGTSGGLVDTQYF
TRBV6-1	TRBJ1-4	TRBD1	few	TGTGCCAGCAGGGACAGGGCGGAGGTTAATGAAAAACTGTTTTTT	CASRDRAEVNEKLFF
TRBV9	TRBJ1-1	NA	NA	TGTGCCAGCAGCGGCGGCGGGTACAGATTGAACACTGAAGCTTTCTTT	CASSGGGYRLNTEAFF
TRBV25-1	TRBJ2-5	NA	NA	TGTGCCAGCGGGACGCTCTTGGGGGAGACCCAGTACTTC	CASGTLLGETQYF